This T cell receptor (beta chain) was obtained from a study of shared clonotypes between healthy human individuals. Sequencing was performed with immunoSEQ multiplex PCR; in TCRdb, only in-frame clones are kept and a portion is missing. The sample carries 2 million to 2.5 million clones, under 95% recorded once. This CDR3 spans 16 amino acids. Germline V gives CDR1 SGHNT, CDR2 YENEEA. V lost 5 bases and J 1 base, leaving 15 bases between the germline ends. What was sequenced was naive CD4+ T cells from PBMCs. The subset here: CD45RA+ positively selected. This chain joins TRBV11-3 and TRBJ2-1, with no clear D. This TCR was sampled from a young man in good health. Some clones in this sample may be carry-over from other donors' samples. Here the CDR3 DNA reads TGTGCCAGCAGCCTAGGGCAAGTGGGTTCCTACAATGAGCAGTTCTTC. It translates to CASSLGQVGSYNEQFF.